One and the same sample provided the 20 T cell receptor beta chains below, sequenced in a study of molecular identifiers for immune sequencing clone quantification. TCRdb itself ran the PCR reads through MiXCR, one entry per CDR3 protein. The table lists about 98,000 distinct CDR3 sequences, about a third of them singletons. The sample comprised naive CD8+ T cells from blood, with Jurkat cell RNA spiked in. Described subset: FACS-sorted CD8+CD4-CCR7+CD45RA+ naive T cells. The receptors were sampled from a human donor in good health. Some libraries in this study had Jurkat cell RNA spiked in.

This rearrangement joins TRBV18 to TRBJ2-1; 7 positions match TRBD2. In germline, CDR1 is KGHSH, CDR2 LQKENI. J lost 10 bases, V lost 5 bases, and 2 bases had no gene match. This CDR3 is 11 amino acids long. The CDR3 sequence: CASSVGLEQFF. As DNA, the CDR3 is TGTGCCAGCTCAGTGGGACTAGAGCAGTTCTTC.

This chain connects TRBV3-1 to TRBJ2-3, with TRBD1 identical over 12 bases. V was clipped by 3 bases and J by 6 bases; unmatched bases: 7. This CDR3 has 16 amino acids. CDR1 and CDR2 (germline): LGHDT, YNNKEL (reference sequence). CDR3 bases: TGTGCCAGCAGCCAGGGTCAGGGGACAGGGGGCGATACGCAGTATTTT. The encoded protein is CASSQGQGTGGDTQYF.

The V and J genes are TRBV3-1 and TRBJ2-5; the D gene could be TRBD1 or TRBD2 (6 bases each). Germline V gene data show CDR1 as LGHDT and CDR2 as YNNKEL (reference sequence). The V end was cut by 0 bases, the J end by 4 bases, with 9 bases between. There are 14 residues in the CDR3. The CDR3 loop is CASSQDSGAETQYF. In nucleotides, the CDR3 is TGTGCCAGCAGCCAAGATTCGGGGGCAGAGACCCAGTACTTC.

In this sample, this clonotype turned up many times. The CDR3 DNA reads as TGTGCCAGCAGCCATAAGCGGAACACAGATACGCAGTATTTT. Its translation: CASSHKRNTDTQYF. V gene TRBV7-9 combines with J gene TRBJ2-3; maybe TRBD2 (5 bases). The germline CDR1 and CDR2 sequences are SEHNR and FQNEAQ (reference sequence). Trimming stripped 5 bases from V and 2 bases from J, with 11 bases between. The CDR3 consists of 14 residues.

The chain carries TRBV20-1 and TRBJ2-5; 8 bases map to TRBD2. V dropped 5 bases and J dropped 3; count of bases not matched to a gene: 17. Looked up from germline, CDR1 is DFQATT and CDR2 is SNEGSKA (reference sequence). CDR3 size: 17 residues. For the CDR3, the DNA is TGCAGTGCTCCTCCCTATCCGGGTAGCGGGATGGAAGAGACCCAGTACTTC. Protein product: CSAPPYPGSGMEETQYF.

This clonotype was recorded many times. This rearrangement joins TRBV14 to TRBJ2-4; 7 bases are shared with TRBD1. V shed 1 base and J 8 bases; nucleotides not matched to a gene: 8. The CDR3 consists of 15 residues. Looked up from germline, CDR1 is SGHDN and CDR2 is FVKESK. CDR3 residues: CASSQAGHRGDIQYF. The CDR3 DNA reads as TGTGCCAGCAGCCAAGCGGGCCACAGGGGTGACATTCAGTACTTC.

A note on this clonotype: A much larger clone is a single base away; this may be a read error. The J gene is TRBJ2-3, the V gene TRBV7-9, with 7 bases that match TRBD2. V lost 5 bases, J lost 0 bases, and 8 bases stayed unmatched. The germline V gene encodes CDR1 SEHNR and CDR2 FQNEAQ (reference sequence). The CDR3 covers 16 residues. CDR3 DNA sequence: TGTGCCAGCAGCCGAGGACCAGCGGGAAGCACAGATACGCAGTATTTT. This translates into CASSRGPAGSTDTQYF.

CDR3 bases: TGTGCCGGCTTGGCTCCCGGGGAGCTGTTTTTT. Its protein is CAGLAPGELFF. The chain combines TRBV7-6 with TRBJ2-2; D is undetermined. V lost 11 bases to trimming and J lost 6 bases, with 10 bases between them. The CDR3 contains 11 residues. Germline V lookup: CDR1 SGHVS, CDR2 FNYEAQ.

This clonotype was seen at least ten times. The chain uses TRBV9 and TRBJ2-1, with 11 bases fitting TRBD2. V gave up 2 bases and J gave up 9 bases; unmatched junction bases: 7. Germline V CDR1 and CDR2: SGDLS, YYNGEE. This CDR3 has 15 amino acids. DNA of the CDR3: TGTGCCAGCAGCGTTGATAGCGGGAGGGCCGCTGAGCAGTTCTTC. It translates to CASSVDSGRAAEQFF. Using reference TRBV9 and TRBJ2-1 for the parts outside the CDR3, the full variable domain is DSGVTQTPKHLITATGQRVTLRCSPRSGDLSVYWYQQSLDQGLQFLIQYYNGEERAKGNILERFSAQQFPDLHSELNLSSLELGDSALYFCASSVDSGRAAEQFFGPGTRLTVL.

In its sample, this clonotype was seen a few times. The V call is TRBV6-2 or TRBV6-3, the J call TRBJ2-7, with 9 bases lining up with TRBD1. The CDR3 extends over 13 amino acids. V lost 11 bases to trimming and J lost 3 bases; unmatched junction nucleotides: 8. Germline CDR1 and CDR2: MNHEY and SVGEGT. Written as DNA, the CDR3 is TGTGCCGTCCGGGACAGGGCTCTCTACGAGCAGTACTTC. Translating gives CAVRDRALYEQYF.

This clonotype appeared many times. J is TRBJ2-3 and V is TRBV12-3 or TRBV12-4; 14 bases match TRBD2. The V and J ends lost 6 bases and 14 bases, in that order; junction bases with no gene match: 13. CDR3 size: 15 residues. The CDR3 DNA sequence: TGTGCCAGCAGCCCACCCGGGACTAGCGGGAGCTTCCCGTATTTT. Its translation is CASSPPGTSGSFPYF.

The gene calls are TRBV7-9 and TRBJ2-1; TRBD1 matches at 10 bases. The CDR3 is 15 amino acids. V was pared by 3 bases and J by 4 bases, with 3 bases of the junction left unmatched. CDR1 and CDR2 (germline): SEHNR, FQNEAQ (reference sequence). CDR3 sequence: CASSFVDRGYNEQFF. The CDR3 nucleotides read TGTGCCAGCAGCTTCGTGGACAGGGGGTACAATGAGCAGTTCTTC.

There are many counts of this clonotype. The J gene is TRBJ2-3, the V gene TRBV9, with TRBD2 identical over 10 bases. V dropped 3 bases and J dropped 2; count of bases not matched to a gene: 6. CDR1 is SGDLS and CDR2 is YYNGEE in the germline V gene. The length of the CDR3 is 16 residues. The CDR3 DNA follows: TGTGCCAGCAGCGGGGGAGCGGGAGGGTCCACAGATACGCAGTATTTT. It codes for CASSGGAGGSTDTQYF. The whole variable domain, filled in from reference TRBV9 and TRBJ2-3, reads DSGVTQTPKHLITATGQRVTLRCSPRSGDLSVYWYQQSLDQGLQFLIQYYNGEERAKGNILERFSAQQFPDLHSELNLSSLELGDSALYFCASSGGAGGSTDTQYFGPGTRLTVL.

A note on this clonotype: One base away lies a much larger clone, so this may be a sequencing read error. The chain links TRBV9 to TRBJ2-5; 7 bases agree with TRBD2. This CDR3 contains 16 residues. The V segment lost 2 bases and the J segment 1 base; nucleotides outside the gene matches: 8. Germline CDR1 reads SGDLS; CDR2 reads YYNGEE. The CDR3 sequence is CASSVPRSGVQETQYF. The CDR3 nucleotides read TGTGCCAGCAGCGTGCCCAGGAGCGGGGTCCAAGAGACCCAGTACTTC.

J is TRBJ2-6 and V is TRBV7-8, with D unclear. The CDR3 is made up of 13 amino acids. CDR1 and CDR2 (germline): SGHVS, FQNEAQ. Trimming removed 3 bases from V and 3 bases from J, with 3 bases in between. CDR3 DNA sequence: TGTGCCAGCAGCTTCTATGGGGCCAACGTCCTGACTTTC. Translated: CASSFYGANVLTF.

The V and J genes are TRBV13 and TRBJ2-1; possibly TRBD1 for D (6 bases). Trimming pared 1 base from V and 16 bases from J, leaving 14 bases between. This CDR3 is built from 12 residues. The germline CDR1 and CDR2 sequences are PRHDT and FYEKMQ (reference sequence). CDR3 coding DNA: TGTGCCAGCAGCTTAGCAGGGGACATTCATTTCTTC. It encodes CASSLAGDIHFF.

On this clonotype: This CDR3 fails to terminate in the conserved phenylalanine or tryptophan, so it likely reflects a read error. The rearrangement joins TRBV5-6 to TRBJ1-5, with D possibly being TRBD1 (5 bases). The CDR3 has 13 amino acids. Germline lookup yields CDR1 SGHDT and CDR2 YYEEEE. The CDR3, as DNA: TGTGCCTGCAGCTTGACGGGGGGGCAGCCCCAGCATATT. Protein: CACSLTGGQPQHI.

In this sample, this clonotype turned up a few times. This chain connects TRBV6-2 or TRBV6-3 to TRBJ1-5; D gene unclear. This CDR3 has 13 amino acids. Germline V gives CDR1 MNHEY, CDR2 SVGEGT. Deletions cut 7 bases from V and 6 bases from J, with 13 bases between. CDR3 bases: TGTGCCAGCACCGATGCGGATACTCAGCCCCAGCATTTT. It translates to CASTDADTQPQHF.

This clonotype was detected a few times. The chain joins TRBV27 to TRBJ2-3; perhaps TRBD2 as D (5 bases). Trimming stripped 7 bases from V and 0 bases from J, with 8 bases between. Germline CDR1 MNHEY, CDR2 SMNVEV (reference sequence). This CDR3 is built from 13 residues. As DNA, the CDR3 is TGTGCCAGCACCGGACTGAGCACAGATACGCAGTATTTT. It yields the protein CASTGLSTDTQYF.

Concerning this clonotype: In this CDR3 the conserved last residue, phenylalanine or tryptophan, is missing, so a read error is likely. The chain recombines TRBV28 with TRBJ2-3; TRBD2 matches at 11 bases. J lost 1 base, V lost 6 bases, and 3 bases had no gene match. Germline CDR1 reads MDHEN; CDR2 reads SYDVKM. The CDR3 has 15 amino acids. In DNA form, the CDR3 reads TGTGCCAGCAGAAGGGGACTAGCGGGCACAGATACGCAGTATTTA. Its protein is CASRRGLAGTDTQYL.